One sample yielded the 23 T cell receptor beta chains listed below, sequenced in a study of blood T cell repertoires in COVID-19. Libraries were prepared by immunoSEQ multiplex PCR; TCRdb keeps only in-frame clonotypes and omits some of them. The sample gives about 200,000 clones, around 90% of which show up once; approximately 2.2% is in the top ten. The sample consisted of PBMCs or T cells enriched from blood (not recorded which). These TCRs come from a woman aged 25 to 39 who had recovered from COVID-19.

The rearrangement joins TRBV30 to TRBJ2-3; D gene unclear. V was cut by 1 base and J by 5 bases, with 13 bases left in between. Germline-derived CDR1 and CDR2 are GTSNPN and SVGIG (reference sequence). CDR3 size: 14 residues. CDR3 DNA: TGTGCCTGGAGTGGAAGTAACATCATAGATACGCAGTATTTT. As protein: CAWSGSNIIDTQYF.

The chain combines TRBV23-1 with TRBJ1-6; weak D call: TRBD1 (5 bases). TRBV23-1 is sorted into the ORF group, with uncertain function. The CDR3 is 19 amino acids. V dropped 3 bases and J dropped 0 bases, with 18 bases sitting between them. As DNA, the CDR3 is TGCGCCAGCAGTCATTCCCGACAGTCCCGGAGCTCCTATAATTCACCCCTCCACTTT. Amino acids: CASSHSRQSRSSYNSPLHF.

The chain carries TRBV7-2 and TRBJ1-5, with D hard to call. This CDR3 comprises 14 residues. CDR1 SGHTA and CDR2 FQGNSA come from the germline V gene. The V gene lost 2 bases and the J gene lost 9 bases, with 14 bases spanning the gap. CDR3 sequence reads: CASSLRGGGAPQHF. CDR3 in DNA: TGTGCCAGCAGCTTACGGGGAGGAGGTGCGCCCCAGCATTTT.

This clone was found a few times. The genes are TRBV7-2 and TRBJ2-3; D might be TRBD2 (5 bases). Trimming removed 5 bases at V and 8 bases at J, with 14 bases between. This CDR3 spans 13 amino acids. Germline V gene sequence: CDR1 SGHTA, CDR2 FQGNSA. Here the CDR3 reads CASSPPEVGTQYF. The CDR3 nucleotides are TGTGCCAGCAGCCCACCGGAGGTCGGTACGCAGTATTTT.

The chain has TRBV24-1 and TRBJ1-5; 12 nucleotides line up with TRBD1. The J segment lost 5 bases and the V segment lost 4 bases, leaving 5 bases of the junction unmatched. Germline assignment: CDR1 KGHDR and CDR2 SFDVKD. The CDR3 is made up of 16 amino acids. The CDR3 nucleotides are TGTGCCACCAGTGAACCGGGACAGGGGGCTGATCAGCCCCAGCATTTT. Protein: CATSEPGQGADQPQHF.

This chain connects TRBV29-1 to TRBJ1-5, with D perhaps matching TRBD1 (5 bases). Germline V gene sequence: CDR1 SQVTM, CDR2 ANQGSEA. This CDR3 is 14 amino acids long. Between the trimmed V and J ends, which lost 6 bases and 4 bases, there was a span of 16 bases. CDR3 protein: CSVTRGLENQPQHF. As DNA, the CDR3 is TGCAGCGTAACCCGGGGACTCGAAAATCAGCCCCAGCATTTT. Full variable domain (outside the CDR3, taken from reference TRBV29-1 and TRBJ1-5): SAVISQKPSRDICQRGTSLTIQCQVDSQVTMMFWYRQQPGQSLTLIATANQGSEATYESGFVIDKFPISRPNLTFSTLTVSNMSPEDSSIYLCSVTRGLENQPQHFGDGTRLSIL.

The CDR3 nucleotides are TGTGCCAGCAGCCAATTCAAGACAGGGAGGAACACCGGGGAGCTGTTTTTT. Translated, it gives CASSQFKTGRNTGELFF. The chain employs TRBV4-2 and TRBJ2-2; TRBD1 matches 7 bases. This CDR3 is 17 amino acids long. With 2 bases clipped from V and 1 base from J, the junction kept 7 bases outside the gene matches. Germline V lookup: CDR1 LGHNA, CDR2 YNFKEQ.

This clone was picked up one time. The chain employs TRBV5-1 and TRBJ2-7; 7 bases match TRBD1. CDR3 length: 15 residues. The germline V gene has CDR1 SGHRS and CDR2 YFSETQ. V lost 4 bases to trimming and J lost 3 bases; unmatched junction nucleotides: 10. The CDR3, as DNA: TGCGCCAGCAGCGGCCTTGGGGACAGAATCTACGAGCAGTACTTC. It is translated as CASSGLGDRIYEQYF.

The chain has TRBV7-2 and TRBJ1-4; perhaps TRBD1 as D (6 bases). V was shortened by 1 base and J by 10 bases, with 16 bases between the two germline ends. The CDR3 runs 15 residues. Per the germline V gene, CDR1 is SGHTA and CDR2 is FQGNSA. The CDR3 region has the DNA TGTGCCAGCAGCTTAGGGGGGGGCGGAAAGGGAAAACTGTTTTTT. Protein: CASSLGGGGKGKLFF.

The CDR3 region has the DNA TGTGCCAGTCAAAACAGGGGTGACTACGAGCAGTACTTC. This translates into CASQNRGDYEQYF. V is TRBV19 and J is TRBJ2-7; TRBD1 agrees at 7 bases. The CDR3 is made up of 13 amino acids. The V gene end was trimmed by 8 bases and the J gene end by 3 bases; junction bases not matched to a gene: 7. Per the germline V gene, CDR1 is LNHDA and CDR2 is SQIVND (reference sequence).

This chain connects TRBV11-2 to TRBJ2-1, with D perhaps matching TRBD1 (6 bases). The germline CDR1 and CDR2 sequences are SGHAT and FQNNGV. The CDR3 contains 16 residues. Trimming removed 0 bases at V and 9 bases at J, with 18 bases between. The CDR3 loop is CASSLETDRWAPEQFF. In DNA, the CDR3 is TGTGCCAGCAGCTTAGAAACGGACAGATGGGCCCCTGAGCAGTTCTTC.

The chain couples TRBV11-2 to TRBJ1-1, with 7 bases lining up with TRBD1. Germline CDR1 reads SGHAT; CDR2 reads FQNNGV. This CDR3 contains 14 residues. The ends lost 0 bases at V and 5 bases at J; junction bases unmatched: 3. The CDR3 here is CASSLEPDRTEAFF. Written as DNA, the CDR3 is TGTGCCAGCAGCTTAGAGCCGGACAGGACTGAAGCTTTCTTT.

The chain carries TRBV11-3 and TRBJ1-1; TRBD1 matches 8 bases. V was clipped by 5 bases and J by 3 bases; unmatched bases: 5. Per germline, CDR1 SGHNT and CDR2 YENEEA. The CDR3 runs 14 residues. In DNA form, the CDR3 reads TGTGCCAGCAGCCCCGGACAGGGTGACACTGAAGCTTTCTTT. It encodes CASSPGQGDTEAFF.

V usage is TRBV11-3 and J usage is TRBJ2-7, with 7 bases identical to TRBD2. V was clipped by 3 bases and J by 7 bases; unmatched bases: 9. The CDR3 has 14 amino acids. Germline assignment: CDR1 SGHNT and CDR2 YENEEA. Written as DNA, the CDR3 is TGTGCCAGCAGCTTGGGGACTATAGCACGGGAGCAGTACTTC. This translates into CASSLGTIAREQYF.

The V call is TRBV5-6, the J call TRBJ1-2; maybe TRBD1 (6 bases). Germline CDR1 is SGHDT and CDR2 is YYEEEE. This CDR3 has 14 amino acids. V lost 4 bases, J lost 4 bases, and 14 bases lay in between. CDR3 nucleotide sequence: TGTGCCAGCAGCCGACCGACAGGTGGCTATGGCTACACCTTC. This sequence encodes CASSRPTGGYGYTF.

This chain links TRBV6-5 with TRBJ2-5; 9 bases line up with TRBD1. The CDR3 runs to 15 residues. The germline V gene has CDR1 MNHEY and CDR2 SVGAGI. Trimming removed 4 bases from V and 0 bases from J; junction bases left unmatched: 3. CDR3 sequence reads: CASSSDRGNQETQYF. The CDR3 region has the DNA TGTGCCAGCAGTTCCGACAGGGGGAACCAAGAGACCCAGTACTTC.

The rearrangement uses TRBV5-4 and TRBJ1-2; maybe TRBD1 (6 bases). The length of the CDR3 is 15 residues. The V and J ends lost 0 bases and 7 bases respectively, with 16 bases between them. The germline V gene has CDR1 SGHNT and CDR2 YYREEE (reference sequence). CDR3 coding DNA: TGTGCCAGCAGCTTGGATTACTCAGGGGCGGGTGGCTACACCTTC. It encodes CASSLDYSGAGGYTF.

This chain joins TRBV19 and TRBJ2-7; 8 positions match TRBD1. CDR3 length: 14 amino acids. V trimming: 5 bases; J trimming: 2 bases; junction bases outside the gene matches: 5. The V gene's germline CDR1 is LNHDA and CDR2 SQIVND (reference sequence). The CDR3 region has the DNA TGTGCCAGTAGTCCGGACAGGGCCCCCTACGAGCAGTACTTC. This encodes CASSPDRAPYEQYF.

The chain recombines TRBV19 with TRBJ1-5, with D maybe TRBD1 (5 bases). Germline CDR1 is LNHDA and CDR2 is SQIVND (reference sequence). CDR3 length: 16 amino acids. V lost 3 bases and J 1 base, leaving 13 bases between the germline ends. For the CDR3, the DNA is TGTGCCAGTAGTATCCCGGGGGATCACAGCAATCAGCCCCAGCATTTT. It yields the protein CASSIPGDHSNQPQHF.

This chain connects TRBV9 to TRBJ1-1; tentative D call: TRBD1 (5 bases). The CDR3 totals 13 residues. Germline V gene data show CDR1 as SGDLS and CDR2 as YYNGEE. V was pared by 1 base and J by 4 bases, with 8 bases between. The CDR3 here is CASSVQTGTEAFF. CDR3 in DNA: TGTGCCAGCAGCGTACAAACAGGCACTGAAGCTTTCTTT.

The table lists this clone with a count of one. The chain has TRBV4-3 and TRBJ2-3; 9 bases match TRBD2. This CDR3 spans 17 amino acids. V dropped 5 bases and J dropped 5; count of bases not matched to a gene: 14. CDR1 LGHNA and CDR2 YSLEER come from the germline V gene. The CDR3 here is CASSTSTGTSLGDTQYF. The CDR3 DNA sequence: TGCGCCAGCAGCACCTCGACCGGGACTAGCTTGGGAGATACGCAGTATTTT.

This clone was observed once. The CDR3 region has the DNA TGTGCCAGCAGCTTACCAACGGCTAACTATGGCTACACCTTC. Translation gives CASSLPTANYGYTF. V usage is TRBV7-9 and J usage is TRBJ1-2; the D is unclear. The length of the CDR3 is 14 residues. V lost 2 bases to trimming and J lost 0 bases, with 7 bases between them. Germline CDR1 SEHNR, CDR2 FQNEAQ (reference sequence).

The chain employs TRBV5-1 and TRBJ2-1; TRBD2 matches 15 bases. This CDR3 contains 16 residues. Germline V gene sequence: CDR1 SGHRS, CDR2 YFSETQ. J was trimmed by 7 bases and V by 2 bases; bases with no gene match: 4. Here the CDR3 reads CASSFRTSGGANEQFF. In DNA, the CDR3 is TGCGCCAGCAGCTTCCGGACTAGCGGGGGGGCGAATGAGCAGTTCTTC.